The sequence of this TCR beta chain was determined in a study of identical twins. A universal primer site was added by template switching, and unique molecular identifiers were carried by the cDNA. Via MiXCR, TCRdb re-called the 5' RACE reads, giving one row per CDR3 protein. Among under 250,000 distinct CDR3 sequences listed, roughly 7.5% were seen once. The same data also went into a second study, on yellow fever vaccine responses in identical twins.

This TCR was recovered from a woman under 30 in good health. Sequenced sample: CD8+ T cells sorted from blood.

In DNA, the CDR3 is TGTGCCAGCAGCATCTGGATGGGAGAGACCCAGTACTTC. Translation: CASSIWMGETQYF. V and J are TRBV7-3 and TRBJ2-5; unclear D gene. Trimming pared 5 bases from V and 4 bases from J, leaving 11 bases between. The CDR3 loop spans 13 amino acids. CDR1 is SGHTA and CDR2 is FQGTGA in the germline V gene.